Each of the 20 T cell receptor beta chains below was sequenced from the same sample in a study of shared clonotypes between healthy human individuals. As defined, naive CD8 cells were CD45RO-negative and positively selected for CCR7, with terminally differentiated effector memory CD45RA+ cells excluded. TCRdb's copy holds only in-frame clones and misses some; the assay was immunoSEQ multiplex PCR. The sample has roughly 2,000,000 clones; 85% to 95% are singletons. The sequenced material came from naive CD8+ T cells sorted from blood. These receptors all come from a man aged 18 to 30 in good health.

With respect to this clone: Other DNA sequences from this sample encode an identical CDR3 as well. The chain employs TRBV2 and TRBJ2-7; 7 bases match TRBD2. The germline V gene has CDR1 SNHLY and CDR2 FYNNEI. The CDR3 spans 12 residues. V trimming: 8 bases; J trimming: 2 bases; junction bases outside the gene matches: 3. In DNA, the CDR3 is TGTGCCAGCGGGGGGGGACCCTACGAGCAGTACTTC. Protein: CASGGGPYEQYF.

Concerning this clone: This sample includes further DNA sequences coding for the same CDR3. The chain links TRBV27 to TRBJ2-7, with 10 bases identical to TRBD1. V shed 2 bases, J shed 0 bases, and the junction held 4 bases outside the gene matches. Germline CDR1 reads MNHEY; CDR2 reads SMNVEV (reference sequence). This CDR3 has 16 residues. The CDR3 sequence is CASSLVGTGVSYEQYF. CDR3 coding DNA: TGTGCCAGCAGTTTAGTAGGGACAGGGGTCTCCTACGAGCAGTACTTC.

This rearrangement joins TRBV6-5 to TRBJ1-1, with D uncertain. V lost 2 bases and J 9 bases, leaving 13 bases between the germline ends. The CDR3 is made up of 13 amino acids. Germline lookup yields CDR1 MNHEY and CDR2 SVGAGI. CDR3 bases: TGTGCCAGCAGTTACGGAGTAGTGGCCAAAGCTTTCTTT. Protein: CASSYGVVAKAFF.

The V and J genes are TRBV27 and TRBJ2-1; D unresolved. Trimming left V 4 bases short and J 5 bases short, with 12 bases between. Germline loops: CDR1 MNHEY, CDR2 SMNVEV (reference sequence). The CDR3 has 14 residues. CDR3 nucleotide sequence: TGTGCCAGCAGTTCCGGACGGTCGAACAATGAGCAGTTCTTC. As protein: CASSSGRSNNEQFF.

The chain links TRBV9 to TRBJ2-7; D could derive from TRBD1 or TRBD2 (5 bases each). Germline CDR1 reads SGDLS; CDR2 reads YYNGEE. Trimming shortened V by 0 bases and J by 3 bases, and 13 bases separated the two germline ends. This CDR3 has 15 amino acids. CDR3 amino acids: CASSVGEGPLYEQYF. The CDR3 DNA reads as TGTGCCAGCAGCGTAGGTGAGGGGCCCCTCTACGAGCAGTACTTC.

The count of this clone is one. The chain combines TRBV6-5 with TRBJ2-7; the match to TRBD1 covers 7 bases. There are 15 residues in the CDR3. V was clipped by 6 bases and J by 3 bases; unmatched bases: 11. Germline V CDR1 and CDR2: MNHEY, SVGAGI. The CDR3 loop is CASSIDQGEYYEQYF. DNA for the CDR3: TGTGCCAGCAGCATTGACCAGGGGGAATACTACGAGCAGTACTTC.

The chain carries TRBV7-9 and TRBJ2-1; D unclear. With 1 base removed from V and 10 bases from J, the gap between germline ends came to 8 bases. CDR3 size: 12 residues. The germline V gene has CDR1 SEHNR and CDR2 FQNEAQ (reference sequence). Written as DNA, the CDR3 is TGTGCCAGCAGCTTAGTTCCGGCGGAGCAGTTCTTC. It is translated as CASSLVPAEQFF.

V usage is TRBV4-1 and J usage is TRBJ2-1; 9 bases line up with TRBD2. This CDR3 has 16 amino acids. J gave up 5 bases and V 3 bases, and 8 bases lay outside the gene matches. The V gene's germline CDR1 is MGHRA and CDR2 YSYEKL. The CDR3 spells CASSHHLAGKDNEQFF. In DNA form, the CDR3 reads TGCGCCAGCAGCCACCATCTAGCGGGAAAGGACAATGAGCAGTTCTTC.

The chain uses TRBV11-2 and TRBJ2-4; TRBD1 matches 8 bases. CDR3 length: 16 amino acids. Trimming at V came to 0 bases and at J to 2 bases, leaving 3 bases not matched to a gene. Germline V gene data show CDR1 as SGHAT and CDR2 as FQNNGV. In DNA form, the CDR3 reads TGTGCCAGCAGCTTAGATCCAGGGGGCTCCAAAAACATTCAGTACTTC. Protein: CASSLDPGGSKNIQYF.

With regard to this clone: The same CDR3 is also encoded by other DNA sequences in this sample. The chain combines TRBV5-4 with TRBJ2-1; D gene uncertain. V lost 2 bases to trimming and J lost 9 bases, with 6 bases between them. The CDR3 spans 11 residues. CDR1 and CDR2 (germline): SGHNT, YYREEE (reference sequence). The CDR3 nucleotides read TGTGCCAGCAGCTTAATAGGTGAGCAGTTCTTC. Translation: CASSLIGEQFF.

V gene TRBV30 combines with J gene TRBJ2-7; D is tentatively TRBD1 or TRBD2 (6 bases each). Deletions cut 1 base from V and 0 bases from J, with 13 bases between. The CDR3 has 15 residues. CDR1 is GTSNPN, CDR2 SVGIG, per germline (reference sequence). CDR3 loop: CAWSGGDTNSYEQYF. CDR3 DNA sequence: TGTGCCTGGAGTGGGGGGGACACCAACTCCTACGAGCAGTACTTC.

As concerns this clone: This sample also contains other DNA sequences that code for the same CDR3. The chain is built from TRBV9 and TRBJ2-7, with D unclear. This CDR3 has 15 residues. Germline V gene data show CDR1 as SGDLS and CDR2 as YYNGEE. Between the trimmed V and J ends, which lost 0 bases and 0 bases, there was a span of 10 bases. The CDR3 loop is CASSVGRESSYEQYF. CDR3 bases: TGTGCCAGCAGCGTAGGGAGAGAAAGCTCCTACGAGCAGTACTTC.

In the case of this clone: The sample contains more than one DNA sequence encoding this CDR3. The chain is built from TRBV4-1 and TRBJ2-7, with 7 positions matching TRBD2. The junction had 1 base not matched to a gene; V was cut back by 0 bases and J by 2 bases. The CDR3 contains 14 residues. Germline V gene lookup returns CDR1 MGHRA and CDR2 YSYEKL. DNA for the CDR3: TGCGCCAGCAGCCAAGAGGGGGGGACCTACGAGCAGTACTTC. As protein: CASSQEGGTYEQYF.

This chain connects TRBV29-1 to TRBJ2-3; D might be TRBD1 (5 bases). The CDR3 spans 17 residues. The V gene lost 1 base and the J gene lost 1 base, with 18 bases spanning the gap. Germline V gives CDR1 SQVTM, CDR2 ANQGSEA. This CDR3 is CSVEGGINGAGTDTQYF. Written as DNA, the CDR3 is TGCAGCGTTGAAGGGGGCATTAATGGGGCGGGCACAGATACGCAGTATTTT.

The rearrangement joins TRBV30 to TRBJ2-7, with TRBD2 identical over 16 bases. The CDR3 has 15 residues. In germline, CDR1 is GTSNPN, CDR2 SVGIG (reference sequence). Germline trimming cut 7 bases from V and 3 bases from J; bases unmatched to any gene: 6. The DNA for the CDR3 is TGTGCCTCGGGACTAGCGGGGGGGGATCTCTACGAGCAGTACTTC. It yields the protein CASGLAGGDLYEQYF.

This clone is a singleton in its sample. J is TRBJ1-2 and V is TRBV9; TRBD1 matches at 12 bases. The junction had 9 bases not matched to a gene; V was cut back by 4 bases and J by 2 bases. The CDR3 is 17 amino acids. Germline V lookup: CDR1 SGDLS, CDR2 YYNGEE. CDR3 in DNA: TGTGCCAGCAGCTTTAGTACCGGGACAGGGGGCAACTATGGCTACACCTTC. Residues: CASSFSTGTGGNYGYTF.

Details on this clone: Other DNA sequences in this specimen translate into the identical CDR3. The chain has TRBV5-6 and TRBJ2-7, with D possibly being TRBD2 (6 bases). Germline loops: CDR1 SGHDT, CDR2 YYEEEE. The CDR3 is 15 residues long. V was trimmed by 0 bases and J by 0 bases, leaving 10 bases between them. The CDR3 coding sequence is TGTGCCAGCAGCTTGGTGGAGGGAAGCTCCTACGAGCAGTACTTC. It is translated as CASSLVEGSSYEQYF.

V and J are TRBV6-1 and TRBJ1-1, with D maybe TRBD1 (5 bases). CDR3 length: 15 residues. The germline V gene encodes CDR1 MNHNS and CDR2 SASEGT. V lost 4 bases and J lost 5, with 17 bases in between. The CDR3 DNA follows: TGTGCCAGCAGTGGGGGGGGGATAGACCAGACTGAAGCTTTCTTT. Translation gives CASSGGGIDQTEAFF.

This chain joins TRBV13 and TRBJ1-2; 12 nucleotides line up with TRBD1. Germline-derived CDR1 and CDR2 are PRHDT and FYEKMQ (reference sequence). The CDR3 runs 16 residues. After removal of 5 bases from V and 4 bases from J, the junction contained 8 bases not matched to a gene. Here the CDR3 DNA reads TGTGCCAGCAGCCTCGGGACAGGGGGCGTCGGCTATGGCTACACCTTC. Residues: CASSLGTGGVGYGYTF.

The chain carries TRBV4-1 and TRBJ1-4; D not resolved. Looked up from germline, CDR1 is MGHRA and CDR2 is YSYEKL. The V and J ends lost 0 bases and 6 bases respectively, with 11 bases between them. The length of the CDR3 is 15 residues. CDR3 sequence reads: CASSQDLSEDEKLFF. For the CDR3, the DNA is TGCGCCAGCAGCCAAGATTTGAGTGAGGATGAAAAACTGTTTTTT.